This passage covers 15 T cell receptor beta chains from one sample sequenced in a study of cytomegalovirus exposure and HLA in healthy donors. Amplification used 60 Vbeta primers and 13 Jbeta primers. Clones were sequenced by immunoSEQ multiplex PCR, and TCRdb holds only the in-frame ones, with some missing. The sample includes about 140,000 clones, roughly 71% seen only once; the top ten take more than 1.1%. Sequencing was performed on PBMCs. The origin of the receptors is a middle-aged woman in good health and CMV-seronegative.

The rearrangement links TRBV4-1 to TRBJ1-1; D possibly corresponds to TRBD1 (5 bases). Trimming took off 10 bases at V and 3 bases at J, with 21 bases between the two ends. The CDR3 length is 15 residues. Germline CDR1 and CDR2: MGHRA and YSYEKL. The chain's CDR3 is CANTPPGGGYTEAFF. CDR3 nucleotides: TGCGCCAATACACCGCCGGGGGGAGGGTACACTGAAGCTTTCTTT.

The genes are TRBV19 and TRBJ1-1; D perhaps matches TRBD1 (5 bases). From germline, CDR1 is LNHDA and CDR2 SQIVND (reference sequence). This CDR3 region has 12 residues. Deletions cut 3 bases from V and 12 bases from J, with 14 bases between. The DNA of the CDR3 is TGTGCCAGTAGTATGGATCAGGGAGGATCTTTCTTT. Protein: CASSMDQGGSFF. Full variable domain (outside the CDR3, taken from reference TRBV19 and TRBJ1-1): DGGITQSPKYLFRKEGQNVTLSCEQNLNHDAMYWYRQDPGQGLRLIYYSQIVNDFQKGDIAEGYSVSREKKESFPLTVTSAQKNPTAFYLCASSMDQGGSFFGQGTRLTVV.

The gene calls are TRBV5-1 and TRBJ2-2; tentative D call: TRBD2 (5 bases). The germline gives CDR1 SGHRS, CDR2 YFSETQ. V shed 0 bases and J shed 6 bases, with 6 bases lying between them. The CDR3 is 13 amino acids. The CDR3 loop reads CASSLGGPGELFF. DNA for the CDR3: TGCGCCAGCAGCTTGGGAGGGCCCGGGGAGCTGTTTTTT.

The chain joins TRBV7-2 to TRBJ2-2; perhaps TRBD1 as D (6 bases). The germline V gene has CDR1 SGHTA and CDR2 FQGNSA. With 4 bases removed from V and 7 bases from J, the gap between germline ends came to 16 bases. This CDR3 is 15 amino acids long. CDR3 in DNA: TGTGCCAGCAGCTCGAACAGGGCGGTCCTCGGGGAGCTGTTTTTT. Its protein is CASSSNRAVLGELFF.

CDR3 in DNA: TGTGCCAGCAGTTTTCAGGCTGGAAACACCATATATTTT. It specifies CASSFQAGNTIYF. This chain joins TRBV27 and TRBJ1-3; D ambiguous. Germline-derived CDR1 and CDR2 are MNHEY and SMNVEV (reference sequence). The CDR3 runs 13 residues. Between the trimmed V and J ends, which lost 3 bases and 2 bases, there was a span of 5 bases.

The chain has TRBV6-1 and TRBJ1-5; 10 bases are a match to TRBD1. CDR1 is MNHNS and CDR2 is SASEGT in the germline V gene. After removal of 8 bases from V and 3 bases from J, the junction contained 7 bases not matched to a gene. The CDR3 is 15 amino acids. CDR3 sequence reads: CASRPGTGDNQPQHF. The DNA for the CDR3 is TGTGCCAGCCGTCCCGGGACAGGGGACAATCAGCCCCAGCATTTT.

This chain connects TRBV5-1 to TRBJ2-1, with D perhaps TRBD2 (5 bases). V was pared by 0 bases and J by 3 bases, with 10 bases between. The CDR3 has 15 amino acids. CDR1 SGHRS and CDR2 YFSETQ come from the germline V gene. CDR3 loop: CASSLDGEYYNEQFF. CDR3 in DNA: TGCGCCAGCAGCTTGGACGGGGAGTACTACAATGAGCAGTTCTTC.

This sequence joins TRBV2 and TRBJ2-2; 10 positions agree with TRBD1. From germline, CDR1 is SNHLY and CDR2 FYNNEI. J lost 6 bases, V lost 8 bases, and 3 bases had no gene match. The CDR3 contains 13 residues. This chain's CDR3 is CASQGQGAGELFF. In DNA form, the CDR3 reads TGTGCCAGCCAAGGACAGGGGGCCGGGGAGCTGTTTTTT.

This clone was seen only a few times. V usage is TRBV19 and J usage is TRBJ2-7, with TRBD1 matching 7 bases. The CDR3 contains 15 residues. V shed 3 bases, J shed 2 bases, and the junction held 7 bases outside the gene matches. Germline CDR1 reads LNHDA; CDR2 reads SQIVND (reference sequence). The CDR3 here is CASSIRGQVPYEQYF. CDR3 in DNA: TGTGCCAGTAGTATTCGTGGACAGGTTCCCTACGAGCAGTACTTC.

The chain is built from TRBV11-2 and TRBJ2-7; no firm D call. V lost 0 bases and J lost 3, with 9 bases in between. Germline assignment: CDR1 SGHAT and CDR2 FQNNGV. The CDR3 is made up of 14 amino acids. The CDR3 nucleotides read TGTGCCAGCAGCTTAGATATGGGCTACTACGAGCAGTACTTC. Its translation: CASSLDMGYYEQYF.

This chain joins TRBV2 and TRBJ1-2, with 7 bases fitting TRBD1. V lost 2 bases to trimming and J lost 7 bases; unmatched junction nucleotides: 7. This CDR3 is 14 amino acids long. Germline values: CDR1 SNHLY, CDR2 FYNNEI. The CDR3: CASSEQGGRSGYTF. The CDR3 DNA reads TGTGCCAGCAGTGAACAGGGGGGTAGGAGTGGCTACACCTTC. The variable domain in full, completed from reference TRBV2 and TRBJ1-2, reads EPEVTQTPSHQVTQMGQEVILRCVPISNHLYFYWYRQILGQKVEFLVSFYNNEISEKSEIFDDQFSVERPDGSNFTLKIRSTKLEDSAMYFCASSEQGGRSGYTFGSGTRLTVV.

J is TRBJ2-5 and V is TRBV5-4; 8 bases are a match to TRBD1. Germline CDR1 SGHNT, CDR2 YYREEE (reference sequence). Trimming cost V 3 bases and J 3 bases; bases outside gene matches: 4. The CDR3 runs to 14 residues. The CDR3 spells CASSSQDREETQYF. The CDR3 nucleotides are TGTGCCAGCAGCTCCCAGGACAGGGAAGAGACCCAGTACTTC.

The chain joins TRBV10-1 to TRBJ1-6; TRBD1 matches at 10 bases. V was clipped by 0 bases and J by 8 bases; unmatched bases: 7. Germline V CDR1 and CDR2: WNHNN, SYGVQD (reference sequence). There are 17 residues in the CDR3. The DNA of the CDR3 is TGCGCCAGCAGTGAGTCGGGAGGGACAGGGGCGGATTCACCCCTCCACTTT. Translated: CASSESGGTGADSPLHF.

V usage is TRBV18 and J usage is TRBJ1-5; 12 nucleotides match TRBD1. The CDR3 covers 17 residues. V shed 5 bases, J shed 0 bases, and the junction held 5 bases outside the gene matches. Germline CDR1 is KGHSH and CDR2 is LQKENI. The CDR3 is CASSLGQGARSNQPQHF. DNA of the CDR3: TGTGCCAGCTCATTGGGACAGGGGGCTCGTAGCAATCAGCCCCAGCATTTT. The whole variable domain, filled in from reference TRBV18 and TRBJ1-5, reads NAGVMQNPRHLVRRRGQEARLRCSPMKGHSHVYWYRQLPEEGLKFMVYLQKENIIDESGMPKERFSAEFPKEGPSILRIQQVVRGDSAAYFCASSLGQGARSNQPQHFGDGTRLSIL.

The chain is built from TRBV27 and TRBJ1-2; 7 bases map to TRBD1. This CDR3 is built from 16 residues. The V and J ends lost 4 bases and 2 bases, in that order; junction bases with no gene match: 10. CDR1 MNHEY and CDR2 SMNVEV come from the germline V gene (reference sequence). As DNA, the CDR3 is TGTGCCAGCAGTTCCTTCCCCACAGGGGCCAACTATGGCTACACCTTC. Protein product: CASSSFPTGANYGYTF.